The text below deals with one T cell receptor (beta chain). Selected positively for CCR7 and CD45RO-negative, naive CD8 cells excluded terminally differentiated effector memory CD45RA+ cells. Among the donors, all were Caucasian adults who lived in Nashville, Tennessee. This sample was included in a study of shared clonotypes between healthy human individuals. The CDR3 runs 16 residues. V dropped 5 bases and J dropped 2; count of bases not matched to a gene: 7. Per the germline V gene, CDR1 is SGHVS and CDR2 is FNYEAQ. The protocol was immunoSEQ multiplex PCR, while the TCRdb copy is restricted to in-frame clones and leaves out a portion. The sample contains about 590,000 clones, 95% of which appear only once.

The sample consisted of naive CD8+ T cells sorted from blood. The V gene is TRBV7-6, the J gene TRBJ2-3, with 10 positions matching TRBD2. This receptor was obtained from a woman aged 30 to 39 in good health. In DNA, the CDR3 is TGTGCCAGCAGCGGCTGGACTAGCGGTCCCACAGATACGCAGTATTTT. It is translated as CASSGWTSGPTDTQYF.